The T cell receptor beta chain described here comes from a study of T-cell memory formation after mild COVID-19. One entry per CDR3 protein, called by TCRdb with MiXCR from the 5' RACE reads. Of 380,000 or so distinct CDR3 sequences in the sample, approximately 13% were seen once. This clonotype has just a few counts. V gave up 4 bases and J gave up 1 base, with 17 bases separating them. The germline V gene encodes CDR1 SGHDN and CDR2 FVKESK. The CDR3 runs to 18 residues. The chain combines TRBV14 with TRBJ2-6; D ambiguous. This clonotype was sampled from a man aged 18 to 29 who had mild COVID-19 (a few samples of this study predate the infection). Cell type and time point are not known. The specimen sequenced was PBMCs or a T cell subset sorted from them (not recorded which). CDR3 in amino acids: CASSPRVFGSSGANVLTF. In nucleotides, the CDR3 is TGTGCCAGCAGCCCACGGGTATTCGGTAGTTCTGGGGCCAACGTCCTGACTTTC.